Reported below is one TCR beta chain. No antigen is known for it. These data come from a study of CD8+ T cells in alopecia areata. Study background: Each of the treated patients was given oral tofacitinib, 5 to 10 mg twice daily, for moderate-to-severe alopecia areata. Tofacitinib was given for 6 to 18 months, then stopped for 6 months. Among treated patients, severity was scored by affected scalp area percentage. General study points: More clonal than normal scalp was lesional scalp, particularly alopecia totalis/universalis.

The ends were cut back, 7 bases at V and 1 base at J, with 11 bases in the middle. The CDR3 covers 14 residues. CDR1 and CDR2 from the germline V gene are MNHEY and SVGAGI. The treatment is: oral pan-JAK inhibitor, 5-10 mg twice daily. RNA was isolated and reverse transcribed to cDNA, the sequencing template. The table came from immunoSEQ multiplex PCR; TCRdb's copy has only in-frame clones and leaves some out. The sample records around 150,000 clones, 82% being singletons. The sample here was CD8+ T cells sorted from blood, taken at week 4, from a patient treated with tofacitinib. The chain joins TRBV6-5 to TRBJ1-5; no definite D call. The receptor's source is a human donor with alopecia areata. The CDR3 is CASKPRNSNQPQHF. The CDR3 bases are TGTGCCAGCAAGCCCCGCAACAGCAATCAGCCCCAGCATTTT.